The entry below gives a single T cell receptor beta chain sequence along with its context. This clone was detected once. Its binding antigen is unknown. Base qualities are missing; no much larger clone stands one base away. From the cysteine through the phenylalanine, the CDR3 covers 16 amino acids. Only CDR3 DNA remains: 48 bases, in frame from the first base. CDR1 and CDR2, per the germline V gene, are KGHSH and LQKENI. Deletion took 0 bases off V and 6 bases off J, with a span of 15 bases between the germline ends. The sample comes from a study of blood T cell repertoires in COVID-19 (TCRdb year 2020). At the level of the whole study: Collaborator samples came from the United States, Italy and Spain and covered acute and convalescent phases of COVID-19. The material from the prospective study consisted of cDNA or gDNA derived from T cells, B-cell-depleted T cells, or PBMCs. The repertoires were released in a freely available public database meant as a resource for research on the immune response to SARS-CoV-2. The dataset comprised deeply sampled blood TCRbeta repertoires from subjects exposed to, actively infected with, or recovered from COVID-19. A de-identified subject ID, COVID-19 status, age in years and sex were almost always included in the sample metadata. HLA class I and class II types, where available, came from metadata supplied by the sample provider rather than from assay-based typing. The samples were drawn from two sources: the first 160 participants of the ongoing ImmuneRACE study, and 1,254 subjects contributed by 6 global collaborators.

At one collaborating source in Seattle, patients were enrolled during active infection and were followed longitudinally through the course of disease. Whole blood was collected in K2EDTA tubes by collaborating institutions according to the institutions' own protocols. For TCRbeta analysis, collaborators shipped samples as frozen whole blood, isolated PBMCs, or DNA extracted from either of those sample types. The immunoSEQ Assay, a bias-controlled multiplex PCR, was used to amplify TCRbeta CDR3 regions from genomic DNA. On the study's bioinformatics: The number of nucleated cells in each sample was estimated from the amplification of reference gene primers within the assay. To quantify the absolute abundance of each unique TCRbeta CDR3 rearrangement, sequence reads were collapsed and filtered. Productive Simpson clonality was computed per sample as the square root of Simpson's diversity index over productive rearrangements. This immuneACCESS table, as held by TCRdb, lists in-frame sequences with V and J called but not all clones. Of the missing ones, under half trace to an unresolved V gene in checked studies; the others have no known cause. Clonal size and the V and J genes are those of that table, whereas D and trimming came from the DNA. Present in this sample are fewer than 60,000 clones, about four fifths of which were seen just once. The ten most abundant clones make up 9.5% to 13% of the sample.

Findings and caveats that apply to the study as a whole: Clinical and demographic metadata were provided uncurated, with the amount varying by source and participant.

This chain is built from TRBV18 and TRBJ2-1; the D segment could be TRBD2, given 7 matching bases. The receptor was isolated from a man older than 75 with COVID-19, enrolled during active disease. Sequenced input: peripheral blood. In nucleotide form, the sequence is TGTGCCAGCTCACCACCCAACGGGGGGCTGGGCAATGAGCAGTTCTTC. Its translation reads: CASSPPNGGLGNEQFF.